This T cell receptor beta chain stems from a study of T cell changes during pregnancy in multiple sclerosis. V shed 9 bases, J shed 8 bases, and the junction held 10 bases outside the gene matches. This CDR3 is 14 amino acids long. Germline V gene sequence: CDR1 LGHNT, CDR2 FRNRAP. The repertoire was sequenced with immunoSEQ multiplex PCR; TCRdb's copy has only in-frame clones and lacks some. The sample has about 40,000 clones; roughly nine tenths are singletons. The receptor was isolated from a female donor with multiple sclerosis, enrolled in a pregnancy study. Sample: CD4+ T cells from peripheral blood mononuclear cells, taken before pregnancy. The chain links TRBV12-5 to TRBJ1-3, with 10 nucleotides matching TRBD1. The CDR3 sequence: CASSGQGVWDTIYF. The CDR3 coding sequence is TGTGCTAGCTCAGGACAGGGGGTATGGGACACCATATATTTT.